The 7 T cell receptor beta chains below come from one sample, sequenced in a study of blood T cells in healthy people across ages. The use of a sample-barcoded 5' primer and a J-beta primer mix characterized a second PCR of about 6 to 11 cycles. MiXCR was run by TCRdb on the 5' RACE reads, yielding one entry per CDR3 protein. The sample lists 1.5 million to 2 million distinct CDR3 sequences, 39% occurring once. Sequencing input: blood. These receptors were taken from a human donor in good health.

There are a few counts of this clonotype. The V gene is TRBV6-5, the J gene TRBJ1-1; D might be TRBD1 (5 bases). The CDR3 totals 12 residues. Germline V lookup: CDR1 MNHEY, CDR2 SVGAGI. The V end lost 4 bases, the J end lost 6 bases, and 9 bases lay between the germline ends. The chain's CDR3 is CASSSRGAEAFF. The CDR3, as DNA: TGTGCCAGCAGTTCTAGGGGAGCTGAAGCTTTCTTT.

The chain carries TRBV7-8 and TRBJ2-5; TRBD2 might be the D (7 bases). CDR1 and CDR2 (germline): SGHVS, FQNEAQ. With 2 bases removed from V and 5 bases from J, the gap between germline ends came to 18 bases. This CDR3 has 16 amino acids. Written as DNA, the CDR3 is TGTGCCAGCAGCTTAAGACTGGGGGGGCCGAAGGAGACCCAGTACTTC. This sequence encodes CASSLRLGGPKETQYF.

This clonotype was observed many times. The chain is built from TRBV5-1 and TRBJ2-3, with 8 positions matching TRBD2. The ends lost 4 bases at V and 4 bases at J; junction bases unmatched: 5. The V gene's germline CDR1 is SGHRS and CDR2 YFSETQ. The CDR3 is made up of 14 amino acids. DNA for the CDR3: TGCGCCAGCAGCCGGAGCGGGGGCGCAGATACGCAGTATTTT. It translates to CASSRSGGADTQYF.

On this clonotype itself: The junction differs from germline at one of its ends, possibly a read error. The CDR3 loop reads CVSSGGRGLQETQYF. In DNA form, the CDR3 reads TGTGTCAGCAGCGGTGGCAGGGGGCTCCAAGAGACCCAGTACTTC. The chain joins TRBV14 to TRBJ2-5; 8 bases map to TRBD1. The CDR3 is 15 residues long. CDR1 is SGHDN, CDR2 FVKESK, per germline.

The count of this clonotype is one. The CDR3 loop is CASSQIYSGENYGYTF. As DNA, the CDR3 is TGTGCCAGCAGCCAAATCTATAGCGGAGAGAACTATGGCTACACCTTC. V gene TRBV4-2 combines with J gene TRBJ1-2; no clear D. The V end was cut by 2 bases, the J end by 2 bases, with 15 bases between. This CDR3 region has 16 residues. Germline loops: CDR1 LGHNA, CDR2 YNFKEQ.

The chain employs TRBV29-1 and TRBJ1-1, with a weak D call TRBD1 (5 bases). V was shortened by 6 bases and J by 0 bases, with 11 bases between the two germline ends. Germline lookup yields CDR1 SQVTM and CDR2 ANQGSEA. This CDR3 has 13 amino acids. CDR3 DNA sequence: TGCAGCGTCGTACAGGCCTTGAACACTGAAGCTTTCTTT. Translated: CSVVQALNTEAFF.

The sample holds a few counts of this clonotype. The chain combines TRBV20-1 with TRBJ2-5; the D is unclear. The CDR3 extends over 12 amino acids. V lost 3 bases to trimming and J lost 3 bases, with 8 bases between them. CDR1 and CDR2 from the germline V gene are DFQATT and SNEGSKA (reference sequence). The CDR3 DNA reads as TGCAGTGCTAGGGTAATGGAAGAGACCCAGTACTTC. It yields the protein CSARVMEETQYF.